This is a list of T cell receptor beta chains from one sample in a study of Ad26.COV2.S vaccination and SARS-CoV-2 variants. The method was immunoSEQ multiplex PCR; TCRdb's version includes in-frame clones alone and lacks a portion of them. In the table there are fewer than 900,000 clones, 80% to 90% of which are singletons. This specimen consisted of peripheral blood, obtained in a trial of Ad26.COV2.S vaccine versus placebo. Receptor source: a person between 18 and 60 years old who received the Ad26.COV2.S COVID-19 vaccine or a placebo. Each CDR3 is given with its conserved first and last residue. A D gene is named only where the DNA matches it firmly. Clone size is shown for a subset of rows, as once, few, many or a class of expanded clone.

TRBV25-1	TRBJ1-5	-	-	CASSEGTYSNQPQHF	TGTGCCAGCAGTGAGGGAACTTATAGCAATCAGCCCCAGCATTTT
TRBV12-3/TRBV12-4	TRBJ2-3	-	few	CASSSATDTQYF	TGTGCCAGCAGTTCCGCCACAGATACGCAGTATTTT
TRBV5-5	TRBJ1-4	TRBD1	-	CASSRDSATNEKLFF	TGTGCCAGCAGCCGGGACAGCGCAACTAATGAAAAACTGTTTTTT
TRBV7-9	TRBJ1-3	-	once	CASSSRGLSGNTIYF	TGTGCCAGCAGCAGTCGGGGCCTCTCTGGAAACACCATATATTTT
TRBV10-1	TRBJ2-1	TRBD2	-	CASSPTQTSGLYNEQFF	TGCGCCAGCAGTCCGACCCAGACTAGCGGGCTCTACAATGAGCAGTTCTTC
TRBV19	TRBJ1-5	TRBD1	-	CASSIDQGGRQPQHF	TGTGCCAGTAGTATAGATCAGGGGGGTCGGCAGCCCCAGCATTTT
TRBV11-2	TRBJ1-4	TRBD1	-	CASSLGDSFSNEKLFF	TGTGCCAGCAGCTTAGGGGACAGCTTCTCTAATGAAAAACTGTTTTTT
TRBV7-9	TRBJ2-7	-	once	CASSPGQSYEQYF	TGTGCCAGCAGCCCCGGACAGTCCTACGAGCAGTACTTC
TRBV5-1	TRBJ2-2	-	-	CASSPDWRTGELFF	TGCGCCAGCAGCCCGGACTGGCGCACCGGGGAGCTGTTTTTT
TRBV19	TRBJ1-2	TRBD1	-	CASSSRDRIFYGYTF	TGTGCCAGTAGTTCCCGGGACAGGATCTTCTATGGCTACACCTTC
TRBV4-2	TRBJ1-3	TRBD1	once	CASSQDSKGALSGNTIYF	TGTGCCAGCAGCCAAGATAGTAAGGGGGCGCTCTCTGGAAACACCATATATTTT
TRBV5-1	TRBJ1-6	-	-	CASSLVGSPLHF	TGCGCCAGCAGCTTGGTAGGCTCACCCCTCCACTTT
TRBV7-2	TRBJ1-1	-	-	CASSLTGLSTEAFF	TGTGCCAGCAGCTTAACCGGGCTGTCCACTGAAGCTTTCTTT
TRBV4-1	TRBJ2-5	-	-	CASSQDYQETQYF	TGCGCCAGCAGCCAAGACTACCAAGAGACCCAGTACTTC
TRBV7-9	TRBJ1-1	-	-	CASSLGLANTEAFF	TGTGCCAGCAGCTTAGGCCTAGCGAACACTGAAGCTTTCTTT
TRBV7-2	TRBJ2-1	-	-	CASTPGQYNEQFF	TGTGCCAGCACCCCAGGACAGTACAATGAGCAGTTCTTC
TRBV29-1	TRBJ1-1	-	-	CSVKPGTTGQEAFF	TGCAGCGTAAAACCCGGTACGACAGGCCAGGAAGCTTTCTTT